The TCR beta chain under discussion was sequenced for a study of early T cells in non-severe SARS-CoV-2 infection. There are a few counts of this clonotype. Germline V gives CDR1 MNHEY, CDR2 SMNVEV (reference sequence). V lost 1 base and J 2 bases, leaving 5 bases between the germline ends. The CDR3 is 13 residues long. The library protocol tagged individual cDNA molecules with unique molecular identifiers. In TCRdb, the 5' RACE reads were re-called with MiXCR into one record per CDR3 protein. In the table there are about 33,000 distinct CDR3 sequences, 4.5% to 7% of which are singletons. This sequence originates from an adult who was a healthcare worker with PCR-confirmed SARS-CoV-2 infection or an uninfected control (not recorded which). The chain uses TRBV27 and TRBJ2-5, with D unclear. The sample consisted of whole blood. The CDR3 protein is CASSLFRQETQYF. The CDR3 nucleotides are TGTGCCAGCAGTTTATTCAGACAAGAGACCCAGTACTTC.